This T cell receptor beta chain was observed in a study of blood T cells in healthy people across ages. Overall study context: T cells yielded about one barcoded beta molecule per two cells through template switching.

Study-level results: Naive T cell percentage by flow cytometry tracked strongly with beta diversity. A roughly linear fall in TCR beta diversity per million T cells was seen with increasing age.

For this clonotype: Its antigen is still unknown.

PCR was performed a second time for about 7 to 12 cycles using a sample-barcoded 5' primer and a J-beta primer mix. TCRdb independently ran MiXCR on the 5' RACE reads; one entry per CDR3 protein. The sample yields some 1.8 million distinct CDR3 sequences, 39% seen once. This CDR3 spans 15 amino acids. Trimming at V came to 4 bases and at J to 1 base, leaving 5 bases not matched to a gene. The germline V gene encodes CDR1 SGHKS and CDR2 YYEKEE (reference sequence). V usage is TRBV5-5 and J usage is TRBJ1-1, with 9 bases fitting TRBD1. What was sequenced was blood. This clonotype originated in a human donor in good health. The CDR3 is CASSRTGARNTEAFF. The CDR3, as DNA: TGTGCCAGCAGCCGGACAGGGGCGCGGAACACTGAAGCTTTCTTT.